This T cell receptor beta chain came from a study of cytomegalovirus exposure and HLA in healthy donors. Study-wide findings and caveats: Most TCR sequences were rare, but some public TCRs occurred in many donors. A few CMV-associated chains were confirmed in vitro to be specific for CMV antigens. Altogether, 160 or so TCR beta chains were recorded as cytomegalovirus-associated.

This CDR3 is 12 amino acids long. CDR1 is LNHDA, CDR2 SQIVND, per germline (reference sequence). V dropped 6 bases and J dropped 4; count of bases not matched to a gene: 2. TCRdb keeps only in-frame clones here, not all; method: immunoSEQ multiplex PCR. The sample includes about 240,000 clones, approximately 83% of them seen just once. Remarks on this clone: The antigen remains undetermined.

Separate from the approximately 670-subject first cohort was the approximately 120-subject validation cohort, to which the donors belonged. The rearrangement uses TRBV19 and TRBJ1-2; 7 nucleotides match TRBD1. The sample comprised PBMCs. This TCR was recovered from a woman younger than 45 in good health and CMV-seropositive. The CDR3 here is CASRDRSYGYTF. The CDR3 nucleotides read TGTGCCAGTAGGGACAGGTCCTATGGCTACACCTTC.